These 26 T cell receptor beta chains originate from one sample sequenced in a study of T cells in Graves' hyperthyroidism and ophthalmopathy. TCR beta CDR3 sequences were amplified from RNA transcripts. HTBI primers were used for first-round RT-PCR of the TCR CDR3. TCRdb recomputed calls from the multiplex PCR reads with MiXCR, one row per CDR3 protein. The table shows 300,000 to 450,000 distinct CDR3 sequences, with less than 20% occurring only once. What was sequenced was blood. These receptors originate from a woman aged 40-49 years with Graves' ophthalmopathy.

There are many counts of this clonotype. The genes are TRBV2 and TRBJ2-7; 7 bases agree with TRBD2. J lost 4 bases, V lost 2 bases, and 5 bases had no gene match. Germline V lookup: CDR1 SNHLY, CDR2 FYNNEI. The CDR3 runs to 14 residues. DNA for the CDR3: TGTGCCAGCAGTGAACTAGGGACTAATTACGAGCAGTACTTC. Translation gives CASSELGTNYEQYF.

This clonotype came up many times. This chain connects TRBV10-1 to TRBJ2-7; 11 bases map to TRBD2. This CDR3 region has 16 residues. In germline, CDR1 is WNHNN, CDR2 SYGVQD (reference sequence). V gave up 3 bases and J gave up 3 bases; unmatched junction bases: 7. The CDR3 region has the DNA TGCGCCAGCAGTGACGGTCTTGGGACTAGCGGCTACGAGCAGTACTTC. Amino acid sequence: CASSDGLGTSGYEQYF.

This clonotype has ten or more counts. CDR3 residues: CASSPLDRDQETQYF. DNA of the CDR3: TGTGCCAGCAGTCCCCTCGACAGGGATCAAGAGACCCAGTACTTC. The chain carries TRBV28 and TRBJ2-5, with 7 bases fitting TRBD1. J was trimmed by 2 bases and V by 5 bases; bases with no gene match: 8. CDR3 size: 15 residues. The V gene's germline CDR1 is MDHEN and CDR2 SYDVKM.

In this sample, this clonotype turned up many times. A single base separates this from a much larger clone, so it may be a read error. As the CDR3 is not closed by the conserved phenylalanine or tryptophan, this likely results from a read error. The genes are TRBV7-3 and TRBJ1-1; D is uncertain. Trimming removed 0 bases from V and 5 bases from J, with 7 bases in between. The CDR3 length is 13 residues. Germline loops: CDR1 SGHTA, CDR2 FQGTGA. CDR3 amino acids: CASSLTRETEAFS. The DNA of the CDR3 is TGTGCCAGCAGCTTAACGAGGGAAACTGAAGCTTTCTCT.

In this sample, this clonotype turned up many times. J is TRBJ2-7 and V is TRBV7-2, with D uncertain. Germline CDR1 SGHTA, CDR2 FQGNSA. The V end lost 2 bases, the J end lost 0 bases, and 8 bases lay between the germline ends. The length of the CDR3 is 14 residues. DNA for the CDR3: TGTGCCAGCAGCTTAAGGTGGGCCTCCTACGAGCAGTACTTC. This sequence encodes CASSLRWASYEQYF.

There are many counts of this clonotype. The CDR3 here is CASSYGTGRPEAFF. Here the CDR3 DNA reads TGTGCCAGCAGTTACGGGACAGGGCGCCCTGAAGCTTTCTTT. This chain joins TRBV6-5 and TRBJ1-1; 9 nucleotides line up with TRBD1. This CDR3 has 14 amino acids. V dropped 2 bases and J dropped 6; count of bases not matched to a gene: 4. Germline CDR1 is MNHEY and CDR2 is SVGAGI.

This clonotype was picked up many times. This chain joins TRBV14 and TRBJ1-1; D perhaps matches TRBD1 (6 bases). Germline V gives CDR1 SGHDN, CDR2 FVKESK. This CDR3 region has 15 residues. Trimming left V 4 bases short and J 1 base short, with 13 bases between. CDR3 sequence: CASSPVTGTNTEAFF. The CDR3 nucleotides are TGTGCCAGCAGCCCCGTGACAGGAACGAACACTGAAGCTTTCTTT.

The V gene is TRBV28, the J gene TRBJ2-1, with D uncertain. The CDR3 length is 14 residues. Trimming cost V 6 bases and J 0 bases, with 9 bases left between them. The germline V gene has CDR1 MDHEN and CDR2 SYDVKM. Here the CDR3 reads CASRLGDSYNEQFF. In nucleotides, the CDR3 is TGTGCCAGCAGGCTTGGTGACTCCTACAATGAGCAGTTCTTC.

This clonotype was counted ten times or more. As DNA, the CDR3 is TGTGCCAGCAGTTTACCCTTTCGGAAGGGGGCTAACTATGGCTACACCTTC. The encoded protein is CASSLPFRKGANYGYTF. The gene calls are TRBV28 and TRBJ1-2, with D possibly TRBD1 on 6 matching bases. The germline V gene has CDR1 MDHEN and CDR2 SYDVKM. V was cut by 2 bases and J by 0 bases, with 16 bases left in between. The CDR3 consists of 17 residues.

There are many counts of this clonotype. V gene TRBV6-1 combines with J gene TRBJ1-1; the D is unclear. CDR1 and CDR2 from the germline V gene are MNHNS and SASEGT. Trimming pared 4 bases from V and 3 bases from J, leaving 9 bases between. The CDR3 consists of 13 residues. The CDR3 reads CASSASGDTEAFF. CDR3 bases: TGTGCCAGCAGTGCGTCCGGGGACACTGAAGCTTTCTTT.

In its sample, this clonotype was seen a few times. CDR3: CASSTDSTNYGYTF. The CDR3 DNA reads TGTGCCAGCAGTACGGACAGTACCAACTATGGCTACACCTTC. V usage is TRBV6-1 and J usage is TRBJ1-2, with D possibly matching TRBD1 (6 bases). Trimming cost V 5 bases and J 2 bases, with 12 bases left between them. CDR1 is MNHNS and CDR2 is SASEGT in the germline V gene. CDR3 length: 14 amino acids.

This clonotype was picked up many times. The rearrangement uses TRBV28 and TRBJ1-2; TRBD1 matches at 8 bases. The CDR3 is 13 residues long. V gave up 3 bases and J gave up 8 bases; unmatched junction bases: 5. Looked up from germline, CDR1 is MDHEN and CDR2 is SYDVKM. CDR3 sequence (DNA): TGTGCCAGCAGTTTCTCGACAGGGGTAGGCTACACCTTC. Translation: CASSFSTGVGYTF.

This clonotype was recorded many times. CDR3 sequence: CASSFAPSNQPQHF. The CDR3 DNA follows: TGTGCCAGCAGTTTTGCCCCGTCTAATCAGCCCCAGCATTTT. This rearrangement joins TRBV12-3 or TRBV12-4 to TRBJ1-5; D call uncertain. Trimming cost V 3 bases and J 4 bases, with 10 bases left between them. CDR3 size: 14 residues.

The V and J genes are TRBV7-8 and TRBJ1-5; D gene uncertain. The V and J ends lost 1 base and 8 bases respectively, with 9 bases between them. The CDR3 is 13 amino acids. Germline loops: CDR1 SGHVS, CDR2 FQNEAQ. The CDR3 region is CASSLGPTEPQHF. The CDR3 nucleotides are TGTGCCAGCAGCTTAGGTCCGACGGAGCCCCAGCATTTT.

This clonotype was detected ten times or more. This CDR3 is CASSQGRAGELFF. CDR3 sequence (DNA): TGCGCCAGCAGCCAAGGGCGGGCTGGGGAGCTGTTTTTT. The chain has TRBV4-1 and TRBJ2-2; tentatively, D is TRBD2 (5 bases). V dropped 1 base and J dropped 8 bases, with 8 bases sitting between them. CDR3 length: 13 amino acids. Germline V lookup: CDR1 MGHRA, CDR2 YSYEKL.

This clonotype was observed at least ten times. The genes are TRBV19 and TRBJ2-7; D not resolved. V shed 3 bases and J shed 2 bases, with 8 bases lying between them. Germline CDR1 and CDR2: LNHDA and SQIVND (reference sequence). This CDR3 has 13 residues. DNA for the CDR3: TGTGCCAGTAGTATCGAGGTGACCTACGAGCAGTACTTC. Protein: CASSIEVTYEQYF.

There are many counts of this clonotype. The CDR3 region is CASRLSQGSEAFF. The CDR3 DNA follows: TGTGCCAGCAGATTATCACAGGGTTCTGAAGCTTTCTTT. The V call is TRBV6-5, the J call TRBJ1-1, with a tentative D call TRBD1 (6 bases). Germline V gene data show CDR1 as MNHEY and CDR2 as SVGAGI. CDR3 length: 13 residues. Deletions cut 6 bases from V and 6 bases from J, with 14 bases between.

This clonotype was picked up many times. The rearrangement links TRBV4-2 to TRBJ2-2, with D possibly matching TRBD2 (6 bases). The CDR3 contains 18 residues. V was pared by 0 bases and J by 1 base, with 15 bases between. Germline V gene lookup returns CDR1 LGHNA and CDR2 YNFKEQ. The CDR3 loop is CASSQEVLAPLNTGELFF. CDR3 DNA: TGTGCCAGCAGCCAAGAGGTACTAGCTCCCTTGAACACCGGGGAGCTGTTTTTT.

This clonotype occurred many times. The chain couples TRBV28 to TRBJ1-2; the D is unclear. V was cut by 8 bases and J by 4 bases, with 14 bases left in between. The CDR3 is 13 amino acids. Germline CDR1 MDHEN, CDR2 SYDVKM. The CDR3 nucleotides are TGTGCCAGCTCAACTAGCAGTTCCTATGGCTACACCTTC. It is translated as CASSTSSSYGYTF.

This clonotype was observed many times. The chain uses TRBV9 and TRBJ2-2; no clear D. The V and J ends lost 0 bases and 7 bases respectively, with 7 bases between them. The CDR3 runs to 13 residues. Per germline, CDR1 SGDLS and CDR2 YYNGEE. CDR3 protein: CASSVDNGGELFF. Written as DNA, the CDR3 is TGTGCCAGCAGCGTAGATAACGGCGGGGAGCTGTTTTTT.

This clonotype has ten or more counts. The chain carries TRBV29-1 and TRBJ2-5, with TRBD2 as a possible D gene (7 bases). The V end was cut by 7 bases, the J end by 4 bases, with 19 bases between. The V gene's germline CDR1 is SQVTM and CDR2 ANQGSEA. The CDR3 covers 14 residues. The CDR3 spells CSALKAGAGETQYF. The CDR3 DNA is TGCAGCGCCCTTAAGGCGGGGGCAGGAGAGACCCAGTACTTC.

The chain recombines TRBV27 with TRBJ2-7; 8 bases line up with TRBD2. The CDR3 consists of 17 residues. V shed 3 bases and J 4 bases; nucleotides not matched to a gene: 14. Germline V gene sequence: CDR1 MNHEY, CDR2 SMNVEV (reference sequence). DNA of the CDR3: TGTGCCAGCAGTTTCTCAACCGGGACTAGATTGGGGTACGAGCAGTACTTC. It codes for CASSFSTGTRLGYEQYF.

This clonotype was seen at least ten times. The chain carries TRBV28 and TRBJ2-7, with TRBD2 identical over 8 bases. Germline values: CDR1 MDHEN, CDR2 SYDVKM. The CDR3 length is 17 residues. J lost 3 bases, V lost 2 bases, and 12 bases had no gene match. CDR3 loop: CASSLLRLSGSLYEQYF. DNA for the CDR3: TGTGCCAGCAGTTTACTCCGACTAAGCGGGAGCCTCTACGAGCAGTACTTC.

This clonotype was detected many times. The chain is built from TRBV6-2 or TRBV6-3 and TRBJ1-1; D is ambiguous. Trimming removed 5 bases at V and 3 bases at J, with 13 bases between. Looked up from germline, CDR1 is MNHEY and CDR2 is SVGEGT. The length of the CDR3 is 14 residues. The CDR3 DNA reads as TGTGCCAGCAGTGAGGGAAAGAGGGACACTGAAGCTTTCTTT. Translated, it gives CASSEGKRDTEAFF.

This clonotype was seen ten or more times. In DNA, the CDR3 is TGCAGCGTACAGCGAAGTCAAAACTATGGCTACACCTTC. Translated, it gives CSVQRSQNYGYTF. The chain links TRBV29-1 to TRBJ1-2; D is unclear. CDR3 length: 13 residues. CDR1 and CDR2 from the germline V gene are SQVTM and ANQGSEA. Trimming removed 6 bases at V and 2 bases at J, with 13 bases between.

This clonotype was seen at least ten times. The chain recombines TRBV20-1 with TRBJ2-7; 8 bases match TRBD2. The CDR3 extends over 15 amino acids. With 2 bases clipped from V and 5 bases from J, the junction kept 11 bases outside the gene matches. Germline V CDR1 and CDR2: DFQATT, SNEGSKA (reference sequence). CDR3 loop: CSARPIAGSIDEQYF. In nucleotides, the CDR3 is TGCAGTGCTAGACCCATAGCGGGAAGCATCGACGAGCAGTACTTC.